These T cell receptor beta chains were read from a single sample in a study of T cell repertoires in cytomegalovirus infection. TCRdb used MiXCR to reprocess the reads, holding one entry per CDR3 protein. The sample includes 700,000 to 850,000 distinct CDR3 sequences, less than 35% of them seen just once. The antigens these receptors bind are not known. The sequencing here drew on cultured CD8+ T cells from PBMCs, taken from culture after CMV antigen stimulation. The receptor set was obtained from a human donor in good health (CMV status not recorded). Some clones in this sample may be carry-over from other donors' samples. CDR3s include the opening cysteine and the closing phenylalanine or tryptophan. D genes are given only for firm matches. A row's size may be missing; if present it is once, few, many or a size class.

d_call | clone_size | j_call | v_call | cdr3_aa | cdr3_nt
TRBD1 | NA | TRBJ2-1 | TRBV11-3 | CANSTEPGQGIDEQFF | TGCGCCAACAGCACGGAGCCGGGACAGGGGATCGATGAGCAGTTCTTC
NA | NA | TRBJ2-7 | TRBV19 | CASSARESAYEQYF | TGTGCCAGTAGTGCACGGGAGAGCGCCTACGAGCAGTACTTC
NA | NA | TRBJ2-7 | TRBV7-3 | CASSFRTPLEQYF | TGTGCCAGCAGCTTTAGGACTCCTCTGGAGCAGTACTTC
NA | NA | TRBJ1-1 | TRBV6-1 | CASHAWDTEAFF | TGTGCCAGCCATGCATGGGACACTGAAGCTTTCTTT
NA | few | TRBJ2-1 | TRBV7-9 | CASSSRKALLEQFF | TGTGCCAGCAGCTCAAGGAAGGCGTTACTGGAACAGTTCTTC
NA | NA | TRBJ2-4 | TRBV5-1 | CASSLESETHSSYIQYF | TGCGCCAGCAGCTTGGAGTCCGAGACCCATAGCAGTTACATTCAGTACTTC
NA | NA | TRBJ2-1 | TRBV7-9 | CASNGASTLYNEQFF | TGTGCAAGCAACGGGGCCTCAACCCTCTACAATGAGCAGTTCTTC
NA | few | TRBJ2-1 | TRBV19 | CASSITQAKFF | TGTGCCAGTAGTATAACCCAGGCGAAGTTCTTC
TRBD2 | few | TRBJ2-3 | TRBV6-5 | CASSYGTSGGAGTDTQYF | TGTGCCAGCAGTTACGGGACTAGCGGGGGGGCTGGCACAGATACGCAGTATTTT
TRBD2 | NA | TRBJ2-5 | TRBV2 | CASRSGTTATREFRAQYF | TGTGCCAGCAGAAGCGGGACGACGGCGACTAGGGAATTTCGGGCCCAGTACTTC
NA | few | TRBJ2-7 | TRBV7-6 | CASSTRDDYEQYF | TGTGCCAGCAGCACACGGGACGACTACGAGCAGTACTTC
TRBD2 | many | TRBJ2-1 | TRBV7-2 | CASSSRGAGGNEQFF | TGTGCCAGCAGTTCGCGGGGGGCCGGGGGCAATGAGCAGTTCTTC
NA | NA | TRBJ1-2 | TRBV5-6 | CASSSPSGEFNYGYTF | TGTGCCAGCAGCTCGCCCTCGGGGGAATTTAACTATGGCTACACCTTC
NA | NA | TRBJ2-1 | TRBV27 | CASSYSTIRREEQFF | TGTGCCAGCAGTTACAGCACCATCCGACGTGAGGAGCAGTTCTTC
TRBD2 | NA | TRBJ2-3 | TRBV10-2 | CASSPWAGEWATDTQYF | TGCGCCAGCAGTCCTTGGGCGGGGGAGTGGGCCACAGATACGCAGTATTTT
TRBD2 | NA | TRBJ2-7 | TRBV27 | CASSSRGTHEQYF | TGTGCCAGCAGTTCGCGGGGGACCCACGAGCAGTACTTC
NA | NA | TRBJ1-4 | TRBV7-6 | CASSSPRTTNEKLFF | TGTGCCAGCAGCTCCCCACGAACAACTAATGAAAAACTGTTTTTT
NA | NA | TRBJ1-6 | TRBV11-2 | CASSQGLGSPLHF | TGTGCCAGCAGCCAGGGTTTAGGTTCACCCCTCCACTTT
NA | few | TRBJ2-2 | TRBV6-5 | CASSYQQAGGELFF | TGTGCCAGCAGTTACCAGCAGGCTGGGGGGGAGCTGTTTTTT
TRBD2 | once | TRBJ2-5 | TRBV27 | CASSSTEIRAGGLETQYF | TGTGCCAGCAGTTCCACTGAGATTAGGGCGGGGGGCTTAGAGACCCAGTACTTC
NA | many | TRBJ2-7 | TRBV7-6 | CASSPQGGGYEQYF | TGTGCCAGCAGCCCGCAGGGAGGAGGCTACGAGCAGTACTTC
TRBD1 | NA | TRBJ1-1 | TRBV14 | CASSQAFGTGAFF | TGTGCCAGCAGCCAAGCATTCGGGACAGGAGCTTTCTTT
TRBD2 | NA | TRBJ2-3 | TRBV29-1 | CSVTPRGGLTDTQYF | TGTAGCGTGACCCCTCGCGGGGGTTTGACAGATACGCAGTATTTT
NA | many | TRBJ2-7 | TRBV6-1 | CASSERVLSYEQYF | TGTGCCAGCAGTGAACGGGTACTCTCCTACGAGCAGTACTTC
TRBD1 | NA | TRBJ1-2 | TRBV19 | CASYTGGFGYTF | TGTGCCAGTTACACAGGGGGATTTGGCTACACCTTC
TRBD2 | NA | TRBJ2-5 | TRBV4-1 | CASSQAGGLETQYF | TGCGCCAGCAGCCAAGCGGGAGGCTTAGAGACCCAGTACTTC
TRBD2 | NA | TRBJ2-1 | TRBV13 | CASSSPLLAGGQNEQFF | TGTGCCAGCAGCTCCCCCCTCCTTGCGGGGGGGCAAAATGAGCAGTTCTTC
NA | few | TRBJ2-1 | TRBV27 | CASTQRGLHNEQFF | TGTGCCAGCACCCAGAGGGGACTCCACAATGAGCAGTTCTTC
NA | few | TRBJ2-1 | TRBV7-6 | CASSRLPGVANSYNEQFF | TGTGCCAGCAGCCGATTACCAGGGGTGGCCAACTCCTACAATGAGCAGTTCTTC
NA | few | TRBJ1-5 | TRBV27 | CASRARSSNDLYSNQPQHF | TGTGCCAGCAGGGCTAGGTCGTCGAACGACCTGTATAGCAATCAGCCCCAGCATTTT
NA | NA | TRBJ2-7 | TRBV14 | CASSQAGTPYEQYF | TGTGCCAGCAGCCAGGCCGGGACACCCTACGAGCAGTACTTC
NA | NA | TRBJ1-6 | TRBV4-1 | CASSQAHEGYSPLHF | TGCGCCAGCAGCCAAGCACATGAGGGATATTCACCCCTCCACTTT
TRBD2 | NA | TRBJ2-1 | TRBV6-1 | CASSEISGGYVKNEQFF | TGTGCCAGCAGTGAAATTAGCGGGGGATATGTAAAGAATGAGCAGTTCTTC
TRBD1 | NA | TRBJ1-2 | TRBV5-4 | CASSEGARGRRYGYTF | TGTGCCAGCAGCGAGGGGGCAAGGGGGCGTCGGTATGGCTACACCTTC
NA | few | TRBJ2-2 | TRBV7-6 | CASRSGLTGELFF | TGTGCCAGCAGATCAGGGCTCACCGGGGAGCTGTTTTTT
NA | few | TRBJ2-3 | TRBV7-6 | CASSGNRDGVFLVDTQYF | TGTGCCAGCAGCGGAAACCGGGACGGGGTTTTTTTAGTTGATACGCAGTATTTT
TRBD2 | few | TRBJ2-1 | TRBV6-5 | CASRSAGTSGNEQFF | TGTGCCAGCAGATCTGCCGGGACTAGCGGGAATGAGCAGTTCTTC
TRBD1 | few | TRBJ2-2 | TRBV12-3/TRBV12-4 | CASRTDRGSNTGELFF | TGTGCCAGCAGGACCGACAGGGGCTCGAACACCGGGGAGCTGTTTTTT
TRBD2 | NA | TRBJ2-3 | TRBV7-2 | CASSLVGGAGVFADTQYF | TGTGCCAGCAGCTTAGTAGGGGGAGCGGGGGTCTTCGCAGATACGCAGTATTTT
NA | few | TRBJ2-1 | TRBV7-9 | CASSLVDLNEQFF | TGTGCCAGCAGCTTAGTGGACCTTAATGAGCAGTTCTTC
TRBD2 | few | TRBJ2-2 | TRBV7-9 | CASRSTSGGLNTGELFF | TGTGCCAGCAGGTCAACTAGCGGGGGACTGAACACCGGGGAGCTGTTTTTT
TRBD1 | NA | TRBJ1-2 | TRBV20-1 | CSARAGTGYEAGYGYTF | TGCAGTGCTAGAGCCGGGACAGGGTACGAAGCAGGCTATGGCTACACCTTC
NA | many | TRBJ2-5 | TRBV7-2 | CASSLGGNRGETQYF | TGTGCCAGCAGCTTGGGAGGGAACAGGGGGGAGACCCAGTACTTC
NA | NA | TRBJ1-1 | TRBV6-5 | CASSPERGEAFF | TGTGCCAGCAGCCCCGAGAGGGGCGAAGCTTTCTTT
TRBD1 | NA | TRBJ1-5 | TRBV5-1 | CASSWTGGNRPQHF | TGCGCCAGCAGCTGGACAGGGGGTAATCGGCCCCAGCATTTT
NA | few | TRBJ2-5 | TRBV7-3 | CASSVGVTDGETQYF | TGTGCCAGCAGCGTCGGGGTAACGGACGGGGAGACCCAGTACTTC
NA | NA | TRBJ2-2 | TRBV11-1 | CASSLVRGAGSAGELFF | TGTGCCAGCAGCTTAGTTAGGGGGGCCGGTTCCGCCGGGGAGCTGTTTTTT
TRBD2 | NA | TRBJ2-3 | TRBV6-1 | CASSSGLAGNQHPDTQYF | TGTGCCAGCAGTTCGGGACTAGCGGGAAACCAACATCCCGATACGCAGTATTTT
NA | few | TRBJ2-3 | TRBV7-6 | CASSLETPGPTDTQYF | TGTGCCAGCAGCTTAGAAACTCCGGGTCCCACAGATACGCAGTATTTT
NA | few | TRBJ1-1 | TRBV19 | CASSIGGPLSNTEAFF | TGTGCCAGTAGTATAGGAGGGCCGTTGTCGAACACTGAAGCTTTCTTT
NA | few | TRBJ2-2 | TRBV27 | CASRQGFPGELFF | TGTGCCAGCAGACAGGGTTTCCCCGGGGAGCTGTTTTTT